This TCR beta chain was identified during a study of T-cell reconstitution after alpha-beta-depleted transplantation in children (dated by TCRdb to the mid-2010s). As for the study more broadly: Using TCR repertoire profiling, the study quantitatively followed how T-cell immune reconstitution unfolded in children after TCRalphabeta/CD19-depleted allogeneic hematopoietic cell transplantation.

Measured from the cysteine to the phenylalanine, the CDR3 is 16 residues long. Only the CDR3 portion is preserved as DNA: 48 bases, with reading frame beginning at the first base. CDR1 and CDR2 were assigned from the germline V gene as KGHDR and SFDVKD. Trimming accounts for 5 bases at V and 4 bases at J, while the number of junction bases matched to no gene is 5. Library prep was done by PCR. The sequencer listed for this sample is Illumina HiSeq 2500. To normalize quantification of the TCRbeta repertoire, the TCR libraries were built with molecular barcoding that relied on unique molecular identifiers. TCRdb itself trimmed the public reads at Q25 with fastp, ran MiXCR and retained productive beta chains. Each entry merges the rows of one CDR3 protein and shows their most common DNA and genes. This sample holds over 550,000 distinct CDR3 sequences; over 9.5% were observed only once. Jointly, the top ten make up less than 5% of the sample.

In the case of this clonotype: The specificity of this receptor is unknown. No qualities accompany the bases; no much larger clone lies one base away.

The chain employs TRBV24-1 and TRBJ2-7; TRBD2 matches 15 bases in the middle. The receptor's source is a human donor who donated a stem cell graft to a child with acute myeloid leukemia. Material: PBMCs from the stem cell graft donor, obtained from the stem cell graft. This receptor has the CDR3 CATSGPGLAGGYEQYF. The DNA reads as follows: TGTGCCACCAGTGGGCCCGGACTAGCGGGAGGGTACGAGCAGTACTTC.